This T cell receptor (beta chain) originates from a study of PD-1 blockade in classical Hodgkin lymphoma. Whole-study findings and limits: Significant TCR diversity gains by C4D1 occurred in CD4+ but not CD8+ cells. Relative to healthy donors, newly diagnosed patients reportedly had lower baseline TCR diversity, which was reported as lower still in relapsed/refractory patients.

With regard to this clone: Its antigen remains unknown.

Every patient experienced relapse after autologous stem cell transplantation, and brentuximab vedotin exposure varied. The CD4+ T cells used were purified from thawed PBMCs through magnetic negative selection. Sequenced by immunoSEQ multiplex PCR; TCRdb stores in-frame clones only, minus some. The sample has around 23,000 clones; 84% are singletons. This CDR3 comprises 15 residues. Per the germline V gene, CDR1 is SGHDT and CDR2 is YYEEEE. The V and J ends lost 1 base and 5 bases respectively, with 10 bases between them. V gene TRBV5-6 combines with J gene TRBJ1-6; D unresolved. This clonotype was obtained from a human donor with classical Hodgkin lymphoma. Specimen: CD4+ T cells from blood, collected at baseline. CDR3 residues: CASSLYGRNNSPLHF. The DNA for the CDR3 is TGTGCCAGCAGCTTGTACGGACGGAATAATTCACCCCTCCACTTT.